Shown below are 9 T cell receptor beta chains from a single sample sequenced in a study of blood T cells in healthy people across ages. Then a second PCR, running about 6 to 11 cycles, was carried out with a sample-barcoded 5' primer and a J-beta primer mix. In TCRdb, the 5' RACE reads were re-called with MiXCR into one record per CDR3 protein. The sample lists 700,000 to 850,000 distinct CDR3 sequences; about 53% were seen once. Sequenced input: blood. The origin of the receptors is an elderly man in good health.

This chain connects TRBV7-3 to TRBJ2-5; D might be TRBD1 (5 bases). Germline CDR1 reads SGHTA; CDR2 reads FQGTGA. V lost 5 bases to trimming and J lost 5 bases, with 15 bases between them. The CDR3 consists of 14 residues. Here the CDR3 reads CASSPRAGWETQYF. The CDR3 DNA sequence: TGTGCCAGCAGCCCAAGGGCAGGGTGGGAGACCCAGTACTTC.

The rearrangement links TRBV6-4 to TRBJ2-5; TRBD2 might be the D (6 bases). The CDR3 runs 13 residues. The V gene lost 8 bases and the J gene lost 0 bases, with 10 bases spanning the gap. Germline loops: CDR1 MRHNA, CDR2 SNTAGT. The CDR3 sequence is CASGGEYQETQYF. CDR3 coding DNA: TGTGCCAGCGGCGGGGAGTACCAAGAGACCCAGTACTTC.

CDR3 nucleotide sequence: TGCAGCGTGGGAGGGGAGGCTTATCAGCCCCAGCATTTT. Its translation is CSVGGEAYQPQHF. The chain employs TRBV29-1 and TRBJ1-5; D is perhaps TRBD1 (5 bases). The CDR3 is made up of 13 amino acids. CDR1 and CDR2 from the germline V gene are SQVTM and ANQGSEA. Trimming took off 6 bases at V and 5 bases at J, with 14 bases between the two ends.

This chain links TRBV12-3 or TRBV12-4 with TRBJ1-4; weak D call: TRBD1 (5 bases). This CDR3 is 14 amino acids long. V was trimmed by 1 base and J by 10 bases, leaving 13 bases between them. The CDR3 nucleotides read TGTGCCAGCAGTTTAGGAGTGGGGACGGGAAAACTGTTTTTT. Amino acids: CASSLGVGTGKLFF.

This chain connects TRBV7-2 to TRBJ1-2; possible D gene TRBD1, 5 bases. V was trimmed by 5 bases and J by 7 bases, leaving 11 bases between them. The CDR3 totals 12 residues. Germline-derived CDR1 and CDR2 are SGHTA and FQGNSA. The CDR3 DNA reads TGTGCCAGCAGCGCCGGGGGGGTTGGCTACACCTTC. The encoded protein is CASSAGGVGYTF.

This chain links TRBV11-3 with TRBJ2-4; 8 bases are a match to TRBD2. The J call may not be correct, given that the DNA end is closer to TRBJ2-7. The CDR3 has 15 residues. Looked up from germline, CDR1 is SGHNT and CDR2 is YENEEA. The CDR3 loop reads CASSPSGGRSFEQYF. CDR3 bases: TGTGCCAGCAGCCCCTCGGGCGGGAGGAGTTTCGAGCAGTACTTC.

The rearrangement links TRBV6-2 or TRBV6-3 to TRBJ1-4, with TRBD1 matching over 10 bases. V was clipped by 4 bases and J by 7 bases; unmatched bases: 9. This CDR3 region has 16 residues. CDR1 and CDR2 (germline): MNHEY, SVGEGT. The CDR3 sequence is CASSWTGGTAGEKLFF. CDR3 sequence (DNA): TGTGCCAGCAGTTGGACAGGGGGGACCGCGGGTGAAAAACTGTTTTTT.

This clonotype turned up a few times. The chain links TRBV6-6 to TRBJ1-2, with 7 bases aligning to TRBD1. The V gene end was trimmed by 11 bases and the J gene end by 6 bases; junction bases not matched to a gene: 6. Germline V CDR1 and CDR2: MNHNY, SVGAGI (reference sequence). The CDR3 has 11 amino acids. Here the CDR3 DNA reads TGTGCCGTTTCAGGGGGGAATGGCTACACCTTC. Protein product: CAVSGGNGYTF.

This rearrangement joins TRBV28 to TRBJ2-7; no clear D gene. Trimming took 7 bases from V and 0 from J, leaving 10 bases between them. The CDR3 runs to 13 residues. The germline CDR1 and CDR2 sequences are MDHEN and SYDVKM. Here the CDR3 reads CASTDTISYEQYF. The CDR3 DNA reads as TGTGCCAGCACCGACACAATCTCCTACGAGCAGTACTTC.